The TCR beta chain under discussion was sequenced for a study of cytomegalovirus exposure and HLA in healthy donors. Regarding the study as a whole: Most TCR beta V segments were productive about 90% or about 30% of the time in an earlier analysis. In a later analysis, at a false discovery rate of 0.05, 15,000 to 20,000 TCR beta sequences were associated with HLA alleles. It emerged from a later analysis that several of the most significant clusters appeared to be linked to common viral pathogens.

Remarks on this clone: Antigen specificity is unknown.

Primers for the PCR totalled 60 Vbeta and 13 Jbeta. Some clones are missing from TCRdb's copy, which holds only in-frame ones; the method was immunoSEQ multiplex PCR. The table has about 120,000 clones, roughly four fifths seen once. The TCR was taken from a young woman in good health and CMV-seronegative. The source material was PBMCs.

The CDR3 loop is CAWRGDRDSYEQYF. The CDR3 DNA follows: TGTGCCTGGAGGGGTGACAGGGACTCCTACGAGCAGTACTTC. The J gene is TRBJ2-5, the V gene TRBV30, with 7 positions matching TRBD1. The assigned J gene may be wrong: the sequence end matches TRBJ2-7 better. The CDR3 runs 14 residues. CDR1 is GTSNPN, CDR2 SVGIG, per germline (reference sequence).